Listed below are T cell receptor beta chains from one sample, sequenced in a study of blood T cell repertoires in COVID-19. Data came from immunoSEQ multiplex PCR; TCRdb stores just in-frame clones and leaves some out. The sample holds 25,000 to 30,000 clones, about 90% seen once. The source material was peripheral blood. These receptors all come from a human donor in a cohort sampled during active COVID-19. The conserved cysteine and the conserved F or W are not part of the CDR3 here.

v_call	j_call	cdr3_aa
TRBV5-6	TRBJ2-7	ASSLAGETYEQY
TRBV30	TRBJ2-7	AWSVRDSGGEQY
TRBV5-1	TRBJ2-7	ASSWTGQGANEQY
TRBV19	TRBJ2-4	ASSNSPGMGKNIQY
TRBV7-8	TRBJ2-2	ASSLLAGVTGELF
TRBV30	TRBJ1-2	AFTGGAYGYT
TRBV4-1	TRBJ1-2	ASSQGQYGYT
TRBV5-1	TRBJ2-1	ASSPRTSGEGGEQF
TRBV6-1	TRBJ2-5	ASSEPGRQGETQY
TRBV6-5	TRBJ1-1	ATRDILNTEAF
TRBV10-3	TRBJ1-1	AIRKTKEANTEAF
TRBV11-2	TRBJ1-2	ASSLGRGGYGYT
TRBV7-9	TRBJ2-3	ASPPFYSTDTQY
TRBV5-4	TRBJ1-3	ASSLDRVNGNTIY
TRBV6-5	TRBJ2-7	ASRQLAGDNEQY
TRBV4-1	TRBJ1-3	ASSPSLQGNTIY
TRBV28	TRBJ1-3	ASRPSGTSGNTIY
TRBV27	TRBJ2-3	ASSLLAAGTDTQY
TRBV28	TRBJ1-2	ASRSERYGYT
TRBV10-3	TRBJ1-5	AISDDRGDQPQH
TRBV10-3	TRBJ2-1	AINPAGDGNEQF
TRBV2	TRBJ1-3	ASQGQGSGNTIY
TRBV7-8	TRBJ2-2	ASSPSVEGGNTGELF
TRBV14	TRBJ1-2	ASSPIIAGYT
TRBV30	TRBJ2-7	AWGRVLNEQY
TRBV3-1/TRBV3-2	TRBJ2-5	ASSHLTSGETQY
TRBV28	TRBJ1-1	ASSLRRAARGTEAF
TRBV29-1	TRBJ2-7	SVSRASGSTYEQY
TRBV19	TRBJ2-3	ASSTSALAGDTQY
TRBV6-5	TRBJ1-6	ASRRGAYNSPLH
TRBV2	TRBJ1-4	ASSDPGSLGKLF
TRBV28	TRBJ2-1	ASSLTHPSRNEQF
TRBV3-1/TRBV3-2	TRBJ2-1	ASSQNTGGHNEQF
TRBV28	TRBJ2-7	ASSLTGTNAYEQY
TRBV6-6	TRBJ2-5	ASRTGGGETQY
TRBV2	TRBJ2-7	ASSQGLQGYEQY
TRBV9	TRBJ2-2	ASSPRLSDTGELF
TRBV3-1/TRBV3-2	TRBJ1-4	ASSSRDRSNEKLF
TRBV28	TRBJ1-2	ASSLTGRGGYT
TRBV7-6	TRBJ2-7	ASSLGGGQSHEQY
TRBV18	TRBJ2-1	ASSARQGTGSYNEQF
TRBV10-2	TRBJ2-7	ASSGATYEQY
TRBV2	TRBJ1-2	ASRVGQGFYGYT
TRBV7-9	TRBJ2-7	ASSLQGGTYEQY
TRBV28	TRBJ2-7	ASSSPSGRTEQY
TRBV16	TRBJ2-5	ASSQSGKGLAGETQY
TRBV19	TRBJ1-5	ASSPYRGSNQPQH
TRBV11-3	TRBJ2-3	ASSLDGTGEVASTDTQY
TRBV30	TRBJ2-5	ACVIAGSQETQY
TRBV5-1	TRBJ2-2	ASSLVLRDNTGELF
TRBV28	TRBJ2-2	ASRLGQFANTGELF
TRBV11-3	TRBJ2-1	ASSPTSGSGNEQF
TRBV9	TRBJ2-3	ASSVSGRGTDTQY
TRBV5-1	TRBJ2-3	ASSTQGLTDTQY
TRBV5-1	TRBJ2-7	ASSLQEEEGRKY
TRBV28	TRBJ2-3	ASSLTTSTDTQY
TRBV12-3/TRBV12-4	TRBJ1-2	ASSWQINYGYT
TRBV7-8	TRBJ2-1	ASSANRDNEQF